These 17 T cell receptor beta chains were all obtained from the same sample, sequenced in a study of OX40 agonist ivuxolimab in advanced cancers. Some clones are missing from TCRdb's copy, which holds only in-frame ones; the method was immunoSEQ multiplex PCR. The sample records fewer than 70,000 clones, about 85% being singletons. The sample here was CD4+ or CD8+ T cells sorted from blood, taken in a trial of the OX40 agonist ivuxolimab. Receptor source: an adult with an advanced solid tumor such as melanoma, head and neck, liver or kidney cancer.

V and J are TRBV5-4 and TRBJ1-1; 7 bases line up with TRBD1. The CDR3 runs to 15 residues. V lost 2 bases and J lost 2; bases outside the gene matches: 6. In germline, CDR1 is SGHNT, CDR2 YYREEE (reference sequence). The CDR3 sequence is CASSFRQGSNTEAFF. CDR3 bases: TGTGCCAGCAGCTTTCGACAGGGATCCAACACTGAAGCTTTCTTT.

The V gene is TRBV11-2, the J gene TRBJ1-2; D ambiguous. CDR1 SGHAT and CDR2 FQNNGV come from the germline V gene. The CDR3 has 12 amino acids. V was clipped by 5 bases and J by 4 bases, with 8 bases between them. The CDR3 sequence: CASSDYSYGYTF. CDR3 bases: TGTGCCAGCAGCGACTACAGCTATGGCTACACCTTC.

This CDR3 is CASSLERSSTDTQYF. CDR3 coding DNA: TGCGCCAGCAGCTTGGAGCGGTCTAGCACAGATACGCAGTATTTT. The chain couples TRBV5-1 to TRBJ2-3; D possibly corresponds to TRBD2 (5 bases). Germline CDR1 and CDR2: SGHRS and YFSETQ. V was shortened by 0 bases and J by 0 bases, with 8 bases between the two germline ends. The CDR3 is 15 residues long.

This chain uses TRBV7-2 with TRBJ1-4, with no clear D. The V and J ends lost 4 bases and 4 bases respectively, with 10 bases between them. This CDR3 contains 14 residues. In germline, CDR1 is SGHTA, CDR2 FQGNSA. This CDR3 reads CASSWQANNEKLFF. CDR3 nucleotides: TGTGCCAGCAGCTGGCAGGCAAATAATGAAAAACTGTTTTTT.

The chain carries TRBV6-9 and TRBJ2-5; D gene ambiguous. The CDR3 length is 14 residues. Germline CDR1 reads MNHGY; CDR2 reads SVAAGI. V lost 4 bases to trimming and J lost 4 bases, with 13 bases between them. As DNA, the CDR3 is TGTGCCAGCAGTTCCTACGGACCCATAGAGACCCAGTACTTC. Protein: CASSSYGPIETQYF.

V is TRBV5-1 and J is TRBJ2-5, with D tentatively TRBD2 (5 bases). CDR1 and CDR2 (germline): SGHRS, YFSETQ. V was shortened by 4 bases and J by 5 bases, with 12 bases between the two germline ends. The CDR3 is 13 residues long. The CDR3 here is CASSTLSGETQYF. The CDR3 DNA sequence: TGCGCCAGCAGCACGTTATCGGGGGAGACCCAGTACTTC.

The CDR3 DNA reads as TGTGCCAGCAGCTTAGCGGGGGGTGGGCGGCAGTACTTC. It yields the protein CASSLAGGGRQYF. V gene TRBV7-2 combines with J gene TRBJ2-5; D is possibly TRBD2 (6 bases). The CDR3 runs to 13 residues. V lost 0 bases and J 11 bases, leaving 13 bases between the germline ends. Germline V gene lookup returns CDR1 SGHTA and CDR2 FQGNSA.

This rearrangement joins TRBV18 to TRBJ1-1; D gene unclear. Trimming removed 6 bases at V and 2 bases at J, with 10 bases between. Germline lookup yields CDR1 KGHSH and CDR2 LQKENI. This CDR3 has 13 residues. The CDR3 loop is CASSLNRNTEAFF. The CDR3 region has the DNA TGTGCCAGCTCGCTCAACAGAAACACTGAAGCTTTCTTT.

The chain links TRBV29-1 to TRBJ2-3; 15 bases align to TRBD2. The junction had 8 bases not matched to a gene; V was cut back by 4 bases and J by 6 bases. This CDR3 region has 16 residues. Germline V lookup: CDR1 SQVTM, CDR2 ANQGSEA. The CDR3 is CSVVEGLAGGLDTQYF. For the CDR3, the DNA is TGCAGCGTTGTCGAGGGACTAGCGGGGGGATTGGATACGCAGTATTTT.

This clone has only a few counts. The rearrangement links TRBV18 to TRBJ2-7; D is undetermined. Trimming took off 2 bases at V and 6 bases at J, with 14 bases between the two ends. This CDR3 is built from 14 residues. Germline V gives CDR1 KGHSH, CDR2 LQKENI. The CDR3 coding sequence is TGTGCCAGCTCACCAATGGCGGAGCAAGCCGAGCAGTACTTC. Protein product: CASSPMAEQAEQYF. Together with reference TRBV18 and TRBJ2-7, the CDR3 gives the full variable domain: NAGVMQNPRHLVRRRGQEARLRCSPMKGHSHVYWYRQLPEEGLKFMVYLQKENIIDESGMPKERFSAEFPKEGPSILRIQQVVRGDSAAYFCASSPMAEQAEQYFGPGTRLTVT.

The sample holds one count of this clone. This chain joins TRBV4-1 and TRBJ1-5; TRBD1 might be the D (5 bases). The CDR3 is 17 amino acids. Between the trimmed V and J ends, which lost 3 bases and 0 bases, there was a span of 15 bases. Germline V CDR1 and CDR2: MGHRA, YSYEKL. The CDR3 loop reads CASSHPRRDYSNQPQHF. For the CDR3, the DNA is TGCGCCAGCAGCCACCCACGGCGGGACTATAGCAATCAGCCCCAGCATTTT.

In regard to this clone: The sample carries other DNA sequences with the same CDR3. The V and J genes are TRBV5-1 and TRBJ2-1; D possibly corresponds to TRBD2 (6 bases). The germline V gene has CDR1 SGHRS and CDR2 YFSETQ. CDR3 length: 15 amino acids. The V end was cut by 4 bases, the J end by 3 bases, with 14 bases between. The CDR3 loop is CASSLDSGSYNEQFF. The CDR3 nucleotides are TGCGCCAGCAGCCTTGACTCCGGGAGCTACAATGAGCAGTTCTTC.

J is TRBJ2-7 and V is TRBV5-1; 8 positions match TRBD2. Germline CDR1 and CDR2: SGHRS and YFSETQ. The junction had 9 bases not matched to a gene; V was cut back by 0 bases and J by 7 bases. The CDR3 contains 15 residues. The DNA for the CDR3 is TGCGCCAGCAGCTTGGCGGTCGGGAGGGCGGGTGAGCAGTACTTC. Residues: CASSLAVGRAGEQYF.

The rearrangement links TRBV7-8 to TRBJ2-7; D might be TRBD1 (6 bases). CDR3 length: 15 amino acids. Germline values: CDR1 SGHVS, CDR2 FQNEAQ. Trimming pared 1 base from V and 3 bases from J, leaving 13 bases between. The CDR3 nucleotides are TGTGCCAGCAGCTTAGTGACAGGAGAACTCTACGAGCAGTACTTC. It yields the protein CASSLVTGELYEQYF.

The chain recombines TRBV7-3 with TRBJ2-2; 7 bases match TRBD2. Germline V lookup: CDR1 SGHTA, CDR2 FQGTGA. This CDR3 region has 11 residues. V lost 8 bases to trimming and J lost 8 bases; unmatched junction nucleotides: 2. CDR3 coding DNA: TGTGCCAGCGGGGAGGGTGGGGAGCTGTTTTTT. Protein: CASGEGGELFF.

The chain links TRBV5-4 to TRBJ2-3, with 8 bases aligning to TRBD2. The V gene end was trimmed by 3 bases and the J gene end by 5 bases; junction bases not matched to a gene: 11. The CDR3 totals 16 residues. Germline lookup yields CDR1 SGHNT and CDR2 YYREEE (reference sequence). CDR3 protein: CASSSRVSGVEDTQYF. In nucleotides, the CDR3 is TGTGCCAGCAGCTCAAGAGTTAGCGGGGTGGAAGATACGCAGTATTTT.

The V and J genes are TRBV19 and TRBJ1-3; D call uncertain. CDR1 is LNHDA and CDR2 is SQIVND in the germline V gene (reference sequence). The CDR3 loop spans 13 amino acids. Between the trimmed V and J ends, which lost 6 bases and 2 bases, there was a span of 8 bases. The CDR3 region has the DNA TGTGCCAGTAGAATGGGTGCTGGAAACACCATATATTTT. It translates to CASRMGAGNTIYF. The entire variable domain, with the rest obtained from reference TRBV19 and TRBJ1-3, is as follows: DGGITQSPKYLFRKEGQNVTLSCEQNLNHDAMYWYRQDPGQGLRLIYYSQIVNDFQKGDIAEGYSVSREKKESFPLTVTSAQKNPTAFYLCASRMGAGNTIYFGEGSWLTVV.